This entry lists 2 T cell receptor beta chains sequenced from one sample in a study of control samples from healthy donors and cancer patients. Using immunoSEQ multiplex PCR, the repertoire was profiled, and TCRdb retains in-frame clones only, with some absent. The table lists about 89,000 clones, about 85% of them singletons, with 2.1% in the top ten. Sequenced material: blood. The origin of the receptors is a woman aged 40 to 49 in good health.

This clone has more than one count but fewer than ten. The J gene is TRBJ1-2, the V gene TRBV5-6; no reliable D call. The CDR3 spans 14 residues. The V gene lost 0 bases and the J gene lost 0 bases, with 6 bases spanning the gap. The germline CDR1 and CDR2 sequences are SGHDT and YYEEEE. CDR3 residues: CASSLARSNYGYTF. CDR3 bases: TGTGCCAGCAGCTTGGCCCGTTCTAACTATGGCTACACCTTC.

The chain links TRBV11-2 to TRBJ1-4; weak D call: TRBD1 (5 bases). Trimming pared 4 bases from V and 6 bases from J, leaving 9 bases between. The germline gives CDR1 SGHAT, CDR2 FQNNGV. CDR3 length: 13 amino acids. This CDR3 is CASSSRQHEKLFF. The CDR3 nucleotides are TGTGCCAGCAGCTCGAGACAGCATGAAAAACTGTTTTTT.